Listed below are T cell receptor beta chains from one sample, sequenced in a study of blood T cell repertoires in COVID-19. Generated by immunoSEQ multiplex PCR, the TCRdb table keeps only in-frame clones and is missing some. The table lists around 250,000 clones, less than 95% of them singletons. Sample: PBMCs or T cells enriched from blood (not recorded which). The receptor set was obtained from a man aged 35 to 55 who had been exposed to COVID-19. Each CDR3 is given with its conserved first and last residue. The D gene is left open where the match is weak. Size is stated for part of the rows, as once, few or many counts, or as a class when the clone is expanded.

>NA|TRBJ2-4|TRBV27|TRBD2
CASSFSGRGIQYF
TGTGCCAGCAGTTTTAGCGGGAGGGGGATTCAGTACTTC
>NA|TRBJ1-1|TRBV30|TRBD1
CAWSPTGGGYTEAFF
TGTGCCTGGAGCCCGACAGGGGGTGGGTACACTGAAGCTTTCTTT
>NA|TRBJ2-1|TRBV7-2|TRBD2
CASLRRGGPEDEQFF
TGTGCCAGCCTTCGGCGGGGAGGGCCAGAGGATGAGCAGTTCTTC
>NA|TRBJ2-1|TRBV5-6|TRBD2
CASSWTSEQFF
TGTGCCAGCAGCTGGACTAGTGAGCAGTTCTTC
>NA|TRBJ2-5|TRBV7-3|NA
CASSLMRGETQYF
TGTGCCAGCAGCTTAATGCGGGGAGAGACCCAGTACTTC
>NA|TRBJ2-7|TRBV7-2|NA
CASSSAERSYEQYF
TGTGCCAGCAGCTCCGCGGAGAGGAGTTACGAGCAGTACTTC
>NA|TRBJ1-1|TRBV2|TRBD1
CASRFQGVTEAFF
TGTGCCAGCAGATTTCAGGGGGTCACTGAAGCTTTCTTT
>NA|TRBJ1-1|TRBV27|TRBD1
CASSFKGAKTEAFF
TGTGCCAGCAGTTTCAAGGGGGCAAAAACTGAAGCTTTCTTT
>NA|TRBJ1-4|TRBV4-1|NA
CASSQDWANVGLNEKLFF
TGCGCCAGCAGCCAAGACTGGGCTAACGTGGGACTTAATGAAAAACTGTTTTTT
>NA|TRBJ2-1|TRBV12-3/TRBV12-4|TRBD2
CASNLSGRAPPFF
TGTGCCAGCAATCTTAGCGGGAGGGCCCCGCCGTTCTTC
>NA|TRBJ2-1|TRBV12-3/TRBV12-4|NA
CASRLYNEQFF
TGTGCCAGCAGACTGTACAATGAGCAGTTCTTC
>NA|TRBJ1-3|TRBV7-8|NA
CASSFVGITAGNTIYF
TGTGCCAGCAGCTTTGTCGGAATCACAGCTGGAAACACCATATATTTT
>NA|TRBJ2-6|TRBV10-2|NA
CASSEAASGANVLTF
TGCGCCAGCAGTGAAGCCGCCTCTGGGGCCAACGTCCTGACTTTC
>NA|TRBJ2-1|TRBV9|TRBD2
CASSPPGGFNEQFF
TGTGCCAGCAGCCCCCCGGGAGGGTTCAATGAGCAGTTCTTC
>NA|TRBJ2-3|TRBV5-4|TRBD2
CASSEALAGGADTQYF
TGTGCCAGCAGCGAAGCGCTAGCGGGGGGGGCAGATACGCAGTATTTT
>NA|TRBJ1-3|TRBV29-1|NA
CSVGDIFGNTIYF
TGCAGCGTGGGTGACATATTCGGAAACACCATATATTTT
>NA|TRBJ1-4|TRBV5-6|TRBD1
CASSLRTGGEKLFF
TGTGCCAGCAGCCTTCGGACAGGGGGCGAAAAACTGTTTTTT
>NA|TRBJ2-4|TRBV9|NA
CASSVGGLAKNIQYF
TGTGCCAGCAGCGTGGGTGGACTAGCCAAAAACATTCAGTACTTC
>NA|TRBJ2-7|TRBV4-2|NA
CASSQRPAAYEQYF
TGTGCCAGCAGCCAACGCCCGGCGGCCTACGAGCAGTACTTC
>NA|TRBJ1-1|TRBV19|NA
CASPPGGMLPLMNTEAFF
TGTGCCAGCCCTCCGGGGGGGATGTTACCCTTGATGAACACTGAAGCTTTCTTT
>NA|TRBJ2-7|TRBV3-1/TRBV3-2|NA
CASSVKGVEQYF
TGTGCCAGCAGCGTCAAGGGAGTCGAGCAGTACTTC
>NA|TRBJ1-2|TRBV28|NA
CASSLGAGHYGYTF
TGTGCCAGCAGTTTAGGGGCAGGGCACTATGGCTACACCTTC
>NA|TRBJ1-2|TRBV11-3|NA
CASSHYGPGNSKGYTF
TGTGCCAGCAGCCACTACGGCCCAGGGAACTCAAAAGGCTACACCTTC
>NA|TRBJ2-7|TRBV20-1|TRBD1
CSASRTGTDEQYF
TGCAGTGCTAGTAGGACAGGGACCGACGAGCAGTACTTC
>NA|TRBJ2-3|TRBV2|TRBD1
CASLTGGGRDTQYF
TGTGCCAGCTTAACAGGGGGCGGTCGAGATACGCAGTATTTT
>NA|TRBJ1-5|TRBV2|TRBD1
CATQSGTGGTQPQHF
TGTGCCACTCAGTCCGGGACAGGGGGCACTCAGCCCCAGCATTTT
>once|TRBJ1-2|TRBV29-1|TRBD1
CSVETGRMGYGYTF
TGCAGCGTTGAGACAGGGCGTATGGGCTATGGCTACACCTTC
>NA|TRBJ2-4|TRBV11-2|NA
CASSTSLVGENIQYF
TGTGCCAGCAGCACAAGCCTGGTAGGGGAAAACATTCAGTACTTC
>once|TRBJ1-1|TRBV12-5|NA
CASGPNSGFTEAFF
TGTGCTAGTGGTCCAAATTCAGGGTTCACTGAAGCTTTCTTT
>NA|TRBJ1-5|TRBV4-1|TRBD1
CASSTTVRDRENQPQHF
TGCGCCAGCAGTACAACCGTGAGGGACAGGGAAAATCAGCCCCAGCATTTT
>NA|TRBJ1-2|TRBV30|NA
CAWGVGGAVYGYTF
TGTGCCTGGGGGGTCGGGGGGGCCGTCTATGGCTACACCTTC
>NA|TRBJ2-2|TRBV4-1|TRBD2
CASSQEFRLAGVLKGELFF
TGCGCCAGCAGCCAAGAATTCAGACTAGCGGGAGTCCTCAAGGGGGAGCTGTTTTTT
>NA|TRBJ2-7|TRBV25-1|NA
CASTAGKDEQYF
TGTGCCAGCACGGCAGGGAAAGACGAGCAGTACTTC
>NA|TRBJ1-1|TRBV29-1|NA
CSGRENTEAFF
TGCAGCGGGCGGGAAAACACTGAAGCTTTCTTT
>NA|TRBJ2-5|TRBV7-3|NA
CASSPTGSRQETQYF
TGTGCCAGCAGCCCCACAGGGAGTAGACAAGAGACCCAGTACTTC
>NA|TRBJ2-1|TRBV7-2|TRBD2
CASSSIAGGEQFF
TGTGCCAGCAGCTCCATAGCGGGGGGTGAGCAGTTCTTC
>many|TRBJ1-2|TRBV30|TRBD1
CAWTGVTGTNYGYTF
TGTGCCTGGACAGGGGTGACAGGGACAAACTATGGCTACACCTTC
>NA|TRBJ1-1|TRBV18|TRBD1
CASSPPRQGLMNTEAFF
TGTGCCAGCTCACCACCGCGACAGGGATTAATGAACACTGAAGCTTTCTTT
>NA|TRBJ1-1|TRBV6-5|NA
CASSRETRNTEAFF
TGTGCCAGCAGTAGGGAGACAAGGAACACTGAAGCTTTCTTT
>NA|TRBJ1-1|TRBV19|TRBD1
CASSSNRDRDTEAFF
TGTGCCAGTAGTTCGAATAGGGACAGGGACACTGAAGCTTTCTTT
>NA|TRBJ2-3|TRBV10-3|TRBD1
CAISETNGQGATDTQYF
TGTGCCATCAGTGAGACCAACGGACAGGGGGCTACAGATACGCAGTATTTT
>NA|TRBJ2-1|TRBV29-1|TRBD2
CSVATGTTYNEQFF
TGCAGCGTTGCAACCGGGACTACCTACAATGAGCAGTTCTTC
>NA|TRBJ1-5|TRBV11-2|NA
CASSLERSGQPYSNQPQHF
TGTGCCAGCAGCTTAGAGAGGAGCGGCCAGCCGTATAGCAATCAGCCCCAGCATTTT
>once|TRBJ1-3|TRBV6-5|NA
CASSLGGSGNTIYF
TGTGCCAGCAGCCTCGGGGGCTCTGGAAACACCATATATTTT
>NA|TRBJ1-1|TRBV10-2|TRBD1
CASRDRGSNTEAFF
TGCGCCAGCAGGGACAGGGGATCGAACACTGAAGCTTTCTTT
>NA|TRBJ2-4|TRBV7-2|TRBD1
CASSPRQGENIQYF
TGTGCCAGCAGCCCTAGACAGGGGGAAAACATTCAGTACTTC
>NA|TRBJ2-3|TRBV4-1|NA
CASSKKRGRRQPVGTDTQYF
TGCGCCAGCAGTAAAAAAAGGGGTCGGCGGCAGCCGGTTGGCACAGATACGCAGTATTTT
>NA|TRBJ2-6|TRBV30|NA
CAWSGLAGTGANVLTF
TGTGCCTGGAGTGGCCTGGCGGGGACCGGGGCCAACGTCCTGACTTTC
>NA|TRBJ1-5|TRBV28|NA
CASIQAGDQPQHF
TGTGCCAGCATACAAGCAGGGGATCAGCCCCAGCATTTT
>NA|TRBJ2-7|TRBV28|TRBD2
CASSLAGAYEQYF
TGTGCCAGCAGTCTAGCGGGGGCCTACGAGCAGTACTTC
>once|TRBJ1-2|TRBV3-1/TRBV3-2|NA
CASSHHPTRDYGYTF
TGTGCCAGCAGCCATCATCCGACGCGGGATTATGGCTACACCTTC
>NA|TRBJ1-1|TRBV9|NA
CASSTLNTEAFF
TGTGCCAGCAGCACACTAAACACTGAAGCTTTCTTT
>NA|TRBJ1-2|TRBV30|TRBD1
CAWSWTGDGYTF
TGTGCCTGGAGTTGGACAGGTGACGGCTACACCTTC
>many|TRBJ1-2|TRBV18|TRBD1
CASSLQGFQGGYTF
TGTGCCAGCTCACTACAGGGGTTTCAAGGTGGCTACACCTTC
>NA|TRBJ2-5|TRBV10-3|TRBD2
CATLAGGHSVQETQYF
TGTGCCACCTTAGCGGGAGGACATTCTGTTCAAGAGACCCAGTACTTC